This TCR beta chain comes out of a study of blood T cell repertoires in COVID-19 (dated by TCRdb to the early 2020s). As for the study more broadly: Collaborator samples came from the United States, Italy and Spain and covered acute and convalescent phases of COVID-19. A de-identified subject ID, COVID-19 status, age in years and sex were almost always included in the sample metadata. Where available, HLA class I and class II types were obtained from metadata supplied by the sample provider rather than from assay-based typing. A freely available public database, intended as a resource for researchers studying the immune response to SARS-CoV-2, is where the repertoires were released. The material from the prospective study consisted of cDNA or gDNA derived from T cells, B-cell-depleted T cells, or PBMCs. Deeply sampled blood TCRbeta repertoires from subjects exposed to, actively infected with, or recovered from COVID-19 were included in the dataset. The samples were drawn from the first 160 participants of the ongoing ImmuneRACE study and from some 1,300 subjects provided by 6 global collaborators.

This clone showed up just once. Its binding antigen is unknown. No clone much larger than this one lies a single base away; base qualities are absent. Trimming removed 5 bases from V and 6 bases from J; the gene matches leave 9 bases unexplained. The germline V gene (reference sequence) sets CDR1 to MNHEY and CDR2 to SMNVEV. From the cysteine through the phenylalanine, the CDR3 covers 15 amino acids. CDR3 DNA only is kept here, 45 bases in frame from base 1. TCRbeta CDR3 regions were amplified from genomic DNA by means of the immunoSEQ Assay, a bias-controlled multiplex PCR. The paper's processing steps were these. The number of nucleated cells in each sample was estimated by amplification of reference gene primers within the assay. To quantify the absolute abundance of each unique TCRbeta CDR3 rearrangement, sequence reads were collapsed and filtered. Productive Simpson clonality was computed per sample as the square root of Simpson's diversity index over productive rearrangements. TCRdb holds this immuneACCESS table with in-frame rearrangements only. Some clones are missing; in checked studies, unresolved V genes explain under half, and the rest has no known cause. V and J calls and clone size follow that table, whereas D and trimming were derived from the DNA. The sample yields 300,000 or so clones; about 89% were counted once. The top ten clonotypes cover 5% to 7.5% of the sample.

Paper-wide results and their limitations: The quantity of clinical and demographic metadata differed by source and by participant and was supplied without curation.

Samples from volunteer blood donors who had recovered from COVID-19 were contributed by a second Seattle source. The collaborating institutions used their own protocols to collect whole blood in K2EDTA tubes. Collaborator samples were shipped for TCRbeta analysis as frozen whole blood, isolated PBMCs, or DNA extracted from either sample type. Rearrangement joined TRBV27 to TRBJ2-7; the central 11 bases match TRBD2. The receptor's source is a young man who had recovered from COVID-19. The sequencing sample was made of peripheral blood. At the DNA level, the sequence is TGTGCCAGCAGTATAGTAGCGGGAGGGCCATCCGAGCAGTACTTC. It codes for CASSIVAGGPSEQYF.